This T cell receptor beta chain was captured by sequencing in a study of blood T cell repertoires in COVID-19. Across the whole study: Sources were T cells, B-cell-depleted T cells, or PBMCs; the material itself was cDNA or gDNA.

Some clones are missing from TCRdb's copy, which holds only in-frame ones; the method was immunoSEQ multiplex PCR. The sample shows a few hundred thousand clones, 87% of them seen only once. CDR3 length equals 14 residues. V was pared by 5 bases and J by 6 bases, with 7 bases of the junction left unmatched. CDR1 and CDR2 from the germline V gene are SGHTA and FQGNSA. The origin of this receptor is a woman aged 25 to 39 who had recovered from COVID-19. Sequencing was carried out using PBMCs or T cells enriched from blood (not recorded which). This chain links TRBV7-2 with TRBJ2-7, with 10 bases fitting TRBD1. CDR3 sequence: CASSPRQGAVEQYF. DNA of the CDR3: TGTGCCAGCAGCCCCCGACAGGGGGCTGTCGAGCAGTACTTC.